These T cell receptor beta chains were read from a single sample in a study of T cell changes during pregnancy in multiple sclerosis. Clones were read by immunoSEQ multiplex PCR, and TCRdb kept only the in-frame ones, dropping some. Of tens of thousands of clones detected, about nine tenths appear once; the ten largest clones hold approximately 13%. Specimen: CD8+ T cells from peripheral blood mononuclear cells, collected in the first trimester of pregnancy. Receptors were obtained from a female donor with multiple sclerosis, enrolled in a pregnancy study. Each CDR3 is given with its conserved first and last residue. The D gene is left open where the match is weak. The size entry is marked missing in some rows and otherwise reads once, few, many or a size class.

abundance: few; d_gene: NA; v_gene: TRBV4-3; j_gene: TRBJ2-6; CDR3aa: CASSQAPSSGANVLTF; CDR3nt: TGCGCCAGCAGCCAAGCCCCGAGCTCTGGGGCCAACGTCCTGACTTTC
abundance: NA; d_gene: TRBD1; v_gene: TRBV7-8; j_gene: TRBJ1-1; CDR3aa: CASSLKPGQGRNTEAFF; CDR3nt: TGTGCCAGCAGCCTGAAACCGGGACAGGGGAGGAACACTGAAGCTTTCTTT
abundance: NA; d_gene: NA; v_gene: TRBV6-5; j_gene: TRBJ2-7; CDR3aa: CASSYGDSSTYEQYF; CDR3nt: TGTGCCAGCAGTTATGGTGACAGTTCAACCTACGAGCAGTACTTC
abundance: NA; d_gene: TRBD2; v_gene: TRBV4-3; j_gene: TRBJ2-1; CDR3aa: CASSQDSTSRNNEQFF; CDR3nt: TGCGCCAGCAGCCAAGATTCGACTAGCAGGAACAATGAGCAGTTCTTC
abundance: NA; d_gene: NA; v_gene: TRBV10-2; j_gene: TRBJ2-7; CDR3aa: CASRSEGAPHYEQYF; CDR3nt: TGCGCCAGCAGAAGTGAAGGGGCCCCTCACTACGAGCAGTACTTC
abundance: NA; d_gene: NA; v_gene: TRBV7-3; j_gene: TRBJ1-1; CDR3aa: CASSWGGTTEAFF; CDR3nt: TGTGCCAGCAGCTGGGGGGGGACCACTGAAGCTTTCTTT
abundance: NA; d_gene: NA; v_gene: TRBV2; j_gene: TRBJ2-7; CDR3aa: CASSFGSLPSYEQYF; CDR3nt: TGTGCCAGCAGCTTCGGGAGCCTACCCTCCTACGAGCAGTACTTC
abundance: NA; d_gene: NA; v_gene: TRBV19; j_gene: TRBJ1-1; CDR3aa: CASSMIRGTEAFF; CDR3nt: TGTGCCAGTAGTATGATCCGGGGCACTGAAGCTTTCTTT
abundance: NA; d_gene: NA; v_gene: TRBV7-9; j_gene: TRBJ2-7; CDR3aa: CASSQEGTGAYEQYF; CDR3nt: TGTGCCAGCAGCCAAGAGGGTACGGGAGCCTACGAGCAGTACTTC
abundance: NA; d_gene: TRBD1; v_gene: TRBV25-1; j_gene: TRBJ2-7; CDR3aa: CTQTGTGTYEQYF; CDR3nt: TGTACCCAAACCGGGACAGGGACCTACGAGCAGTACTTC
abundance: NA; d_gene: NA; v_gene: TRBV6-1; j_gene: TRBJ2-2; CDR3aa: CASSEIDRSTGELFF; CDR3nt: TGTGCCAGCAGTGAAATCGACAGGAGCACCGGGGAGCTGTTTTTT
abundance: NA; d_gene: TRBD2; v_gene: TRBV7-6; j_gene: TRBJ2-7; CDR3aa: CASSLRGGSSYEQYF; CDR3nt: TGTGCCAGCAGCTTAAGGGGCGGGAGCTCCTACGAGCAGTACTTC
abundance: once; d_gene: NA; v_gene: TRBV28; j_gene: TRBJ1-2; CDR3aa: CASTPRLRSYGYTF; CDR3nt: TGTGCCAGCACCCCCCGTCTTCGGAGCTATGGCTACACCTTC
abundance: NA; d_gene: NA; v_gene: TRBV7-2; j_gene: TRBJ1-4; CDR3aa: CASKRSRGWTATNEKLFF; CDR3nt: TGTGCCAGCAAACGGTCCAGGGGATGGACAGCAACTAATGAAAAACTGTTTTTT
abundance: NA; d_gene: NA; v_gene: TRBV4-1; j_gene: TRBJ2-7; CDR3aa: CASSQGAYEQYF; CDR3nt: TGCGCCAGCAGCCAAGGGGCATACGAGCAGTACTTC
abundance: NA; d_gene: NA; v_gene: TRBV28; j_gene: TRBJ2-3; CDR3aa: CASSLGGLGPTDTQYF; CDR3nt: TGTGCCAGCAGTTTAGGGGGACTGGGCCCCACAGATACGCAGTATTTT
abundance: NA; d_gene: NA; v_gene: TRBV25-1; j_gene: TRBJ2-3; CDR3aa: CASSEKGSGWTDTQYF; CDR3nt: TGTGCCAGCAGTGAAAAGGGGAGCGGGTGGACAGATACGCAGTATTTT
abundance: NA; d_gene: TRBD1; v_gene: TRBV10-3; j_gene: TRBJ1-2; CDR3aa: CASNSGGYGYTF; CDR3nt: TGTGCCAGCAATTCAGGGGGCTATGGCTACACCTTC
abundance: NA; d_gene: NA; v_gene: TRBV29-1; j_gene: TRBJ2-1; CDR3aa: CSVMQGLEQFF; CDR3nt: TGCAGCGTTATGCAGGGCCTTGAGCAGTTCTTC
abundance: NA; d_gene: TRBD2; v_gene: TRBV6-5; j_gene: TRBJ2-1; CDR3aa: CASSPGVAGTEQFF; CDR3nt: TGTGCCAGCAGTCCAGGGGTAGCGGGAACTGAGCAGTTCTTC
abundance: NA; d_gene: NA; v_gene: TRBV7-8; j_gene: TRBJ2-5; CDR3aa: CASSSKDRLLQETQYF; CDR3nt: TGTGCCAGCAGCTCAAAAGACAGGCTCCTCCAAGAGACCCAGTACTTC
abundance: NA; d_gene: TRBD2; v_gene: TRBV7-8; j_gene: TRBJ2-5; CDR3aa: CASRPSGTQETQYF; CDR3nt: TGTGCCAGCAGGCCTAGCGGAACCCAAGAGACCCAGTACTTC
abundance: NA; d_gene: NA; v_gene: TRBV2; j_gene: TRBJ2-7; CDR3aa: CASSDSDRPRPEQYF; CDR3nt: TGTGCCAGCAGTGACTCTGACAGGCCTCGTCCCGAGCAGTACTTC
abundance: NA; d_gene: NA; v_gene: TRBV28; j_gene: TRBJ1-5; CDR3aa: CASSLRGTQPQHF; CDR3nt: TGTGCCAGCAGTTTACGGGGAACTCAGCCCCAGCATTTT
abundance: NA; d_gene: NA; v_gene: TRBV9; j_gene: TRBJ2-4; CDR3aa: CASSPAGYILDIQYF; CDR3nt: TGTGCCAGCAGCCCGGCCGGGTACATCCTCGACATTCAGTACTTC
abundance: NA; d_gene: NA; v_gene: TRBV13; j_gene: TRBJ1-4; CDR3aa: CASADGPNEKLFF; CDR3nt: TGTGCCAGCGCAGATGGGCCTAATGAAAAACTGTTTTTT
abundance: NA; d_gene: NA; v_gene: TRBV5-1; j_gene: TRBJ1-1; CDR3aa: CASSLVRGRKNTEAFF; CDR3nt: TGCGCCAGCAGCTTGGTAAGGGGCAGAAAGAACACTGAAGCTTTCTTT
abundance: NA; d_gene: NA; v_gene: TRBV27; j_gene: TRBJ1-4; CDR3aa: CASRRYDGKLFF; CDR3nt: TGTGCCAGCAGGAGGTATGATGGAAAACTGTTTTTT
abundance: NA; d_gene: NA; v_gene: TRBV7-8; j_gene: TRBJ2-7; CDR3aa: CASSSTGYEQYF; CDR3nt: TGTGCCAGCAGCTCTACAGGTTACGAGCAGTACTTC
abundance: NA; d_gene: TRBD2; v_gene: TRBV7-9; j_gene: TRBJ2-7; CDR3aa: CASSSPSGKPPYEQYF; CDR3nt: TGTGCCAGCAGCTCCCCTAGCGGGAAACCCCCCTACGAGCAGTACTTC
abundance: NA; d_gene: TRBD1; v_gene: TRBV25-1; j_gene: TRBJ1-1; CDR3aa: CASSGNRGSLNTEAFF; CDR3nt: TGTGCCAGCAGTGGTAACAGGGGGTCCTTGAACACTGAAGCTTTCTTT
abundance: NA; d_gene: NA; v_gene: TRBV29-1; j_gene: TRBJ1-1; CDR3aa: CSVQTIFPEAFF; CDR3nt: TGCAGCGTCCAGACAATCTTCCCTGAAGCTTTCTTT
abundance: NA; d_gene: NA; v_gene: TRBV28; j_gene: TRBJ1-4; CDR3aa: CASSLDTYLTATNEKLFF; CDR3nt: TGTGCCAGCAGTTTAGACACATACCTGACCGCAACTAATGAAAAACTGTTTTTT
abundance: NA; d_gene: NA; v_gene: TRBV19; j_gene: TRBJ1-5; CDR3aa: CASSMWIPGSGNQPQHF; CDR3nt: TGTGCCAGTAGTATGTGGATTCCGGGTAGTGGCAATCAGCCCCAGCATTTT
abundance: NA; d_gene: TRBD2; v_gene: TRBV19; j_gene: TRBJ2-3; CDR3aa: CASSGLTTDTQYF; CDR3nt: TGTGCCAGTTCGGGACTAACTACAGATACGCAGTATTTT
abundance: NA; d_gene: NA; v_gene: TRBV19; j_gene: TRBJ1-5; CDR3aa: CASSISLQPQHF; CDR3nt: TGTGCCAGTAGTATCAGTCTCCAGCCCCAGCATTTT
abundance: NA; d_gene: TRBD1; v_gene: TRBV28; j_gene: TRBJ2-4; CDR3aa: CASSLSSPGGPLFIQYF; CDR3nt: TGTGCCAGCAGTTTATCCTCCCCAGGGGGCCCCCTTTTCATTCAGTACTTC
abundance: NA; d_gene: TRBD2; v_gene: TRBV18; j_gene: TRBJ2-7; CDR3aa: CASSPTSLAGSSYEQYF; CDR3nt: TGTGCCAGCTCACCAACGAGTCTAGCGGGGAGCTCCTACGAGCAGTACTTC
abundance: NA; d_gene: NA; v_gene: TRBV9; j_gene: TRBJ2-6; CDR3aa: CASGIDTSGANVLTF; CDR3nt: TGTGCCAGCGGAATAGACACCTCTGGGGCCAACGTCCTGACTTTC
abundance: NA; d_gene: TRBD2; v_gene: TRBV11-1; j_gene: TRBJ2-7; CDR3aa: CASSPPTSAEQYF; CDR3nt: TGTGCCAGCAGCCCCCCGACTAGCGCGGAGCAGTACTTC
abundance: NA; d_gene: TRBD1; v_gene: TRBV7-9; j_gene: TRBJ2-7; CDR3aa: CASSPRQGEGSYEQYF; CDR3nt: TGTGCCAGCAGCCCTCGACAGGGGGAGGGTAGCTACGAGCAGTACTTC
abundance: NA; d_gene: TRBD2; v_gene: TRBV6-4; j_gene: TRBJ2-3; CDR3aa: CASSSGGGMGQDTQYF; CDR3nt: TGTGCCAGCAGTTCGGGGGGAGGGATGGGCCAAGATACGCAGTATTTT
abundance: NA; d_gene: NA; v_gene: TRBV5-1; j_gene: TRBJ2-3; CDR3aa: CASSLRGTDTQYF; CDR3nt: TGCGCCAGCAGCTTGAGGGGTACGGATACGCAGTATTTT
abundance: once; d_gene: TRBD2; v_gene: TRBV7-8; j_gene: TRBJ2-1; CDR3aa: CASSLSRTSGYYNEQFF; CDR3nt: TGTGCCAGCAGCTTATCAAGGACTAGCGGGTACTACAATGAGCAGTTCTTC
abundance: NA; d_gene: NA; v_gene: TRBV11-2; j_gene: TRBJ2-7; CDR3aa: CASSLGSGQYEQYF; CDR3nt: TGTGCCAGCAGCTTAGGCTCAGGACAGTACGAGCAGTACTTC
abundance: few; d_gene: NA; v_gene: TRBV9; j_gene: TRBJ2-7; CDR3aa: CASSVVPSSYEQYF; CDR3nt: TGTGCCAGCAGCGTAGTGCCTAGCTCCTACGAGCAGTACTTC